This TCR beta chain was profiled in a study of cytomegalovirus exposure and HLA in healthy donors. Germline values: CDR1 SGHAT, CDR2 FQNNGV. Between the trimmed V and J ends, which lost 3 bases and 0 bases, there was a span of 9 bases. The CDR3 totals 15 residues. 60 Vbeta and 13 Jbeta primers were used in PCR. The table came from immunoSEQ multiplex PCR; TCRdb's copy has only in-frame clones and leaves some out. The table includes about 150,000 clones, 74% detected once. Material for sequencing was PBMCs. This receptor was identified in a young man in good health and CMV-seronegative. The chain combines TRBV11-2 with TRBJ1-5; D is undetermined. The CDR3 region is CASSLGVNSNQPQHF. The DNA for the CDR3 is TGTGCCAGCAGCTTGGGCGTTAATAGCAATCAGCCCCAGCATTTT.